This is a list of T cell receptor beta chains from one sample in a study of shared T cell receptors in the human thymus. This table comes from immunoSEQ multiplex PCR, and its TCRdb copy is limited to in-frame clones, with some not included. The sample includes around 730,000 clones, 70% to 90% seen only once; the top ten take roughly 0.01%. These data were also filed under a second study, of human thymus T cells.

Sequencing input: thymocytes. These receptors came from a girl less than two years old with a congenital heart defect. Each CDR3 is given with its conserved first and last residue. The D gene is left open where the match is weak. Clone size is not always given. Where it is, it says once, few, many or a class for expanded clones.

abundance | j_gene | len | d_gene | v_gene | CDR3nt | CDR3aa
NA | TRBJ2-2 | 18 | NA | TRBV28 | TGTGCCAGCAGTTTATGGCAACAGACTAGTTCTTGGACCGGGGAGCTGTTTTTT | CASSLWQQTSSWTGELFF
NA | TRBJ2-3 | 18 | TRBD2 | TRBV25-1 | TGTGCCAGCAGTGGCCGGGGGGGTGGGCCCCTCATATACGATACGCAGTATTTT | CASSGRGGGPLIYDTQYF
once | TRBJ1-2 | 15 | NA | TRBV5-1 | TGCGCCAGCAGTTTTACCCTACAGGGCTTAGATGGCTACACCTTC | CASSFTLQGLDGYTF
NA | TRBJ1-4 | 14 | NA | TRBV7-9 | TGTGCCAGCTGGGGGACTGCAACTAATGAAAAACTGTTTTTT | CASWGTATNEKLFF
NA | TRBJ2-3 | 18 | TRBD1 | TRBV4-1 | TGCGCCAGCAGCTCGCTACCCGGGACAGCGAAAATAACAGATACGCAGTATTTT | CASSSLPGTAKITDTQYF
NA | TRBJ1-2 | 13 | NA | TRBV19 | TGTGCCAGTAGTACCGGACACAACTATGGCTACACCTTC | CASSTGHNYGYTF
NA | TRBJ1-6 | 20 | NA | TRBV21-1 | TGTGCCAGCAGCAAAGGGCCGTGTGGGACGACAGGGAAGTTTGGATCACCCCTCCACTTT | CASSKGPCGTTGKFGSPLHF
once | TRBJ2-7 | 13 | NA | TRBV5-6 | TGTGCCAGCAGCCTAAGGGACACGTACGAGCAGTACTTC | CASSLRDTYEQYF
NA | TRBJ1-2 | 16 | NA | TRBV27 | TGTGCCAGCAAGGCCCTCAGTCACAGAACTAACTATGGCTACACCTTC | CASKALSHRTNYGYTF
NA | TRBJ1-5 | 15 | NA | TRBV28 | TGTGCCAGCAGCCCTACACGGACAAGGTTGCAGCCCCAGCATTTT | CASSPTRTRLQPQHF
NA | TRBJ1-2 | 16 | TRBD1 | TRBV5-1 | TGCGCCAGCAGCCTCAAACAGGGGGCATGGACCCGTGGCTACACCTTC | CASSLKQGAWTRGYTF
once | TRBJ2-1 | 16 | TRBD1 | TRBV6-5 | TGTGCCAGCAGTTACCTCGACAGGGGTTGGGGGAATGAGCAGTTCTTC | CASSYLDRGWGNEQFF
NA | TRBJ1-5 | 14 | NA | TRBV7-2 | TGTGCCAGCAGCACCGGTTTCGACAATCAGCCCCAGCATTTT | CASSTGFDNQPQHF
NA | TRBJ2-5 | 15 | NA | TRBV7-2 | TGTGCCAGCAGCCCGCGCGGGGTTCTCGGAGAGACCCAGTACTTC | CASSPRGVLGETQYF
NA | TRBJ1-2 | 12 | NA | TRBV28 | TGTGCCAGCAGTATCACGTGGGCCGGCTACACCTTC | CASSITWAGYTF
few | TRBJ2-7 | 15 | TRBD1 | TRBV2 | TGTGCCAGCATCTCGTCGGACAGGGCATGGGGCGAGCAGTACTTC | CASISSDRAWGEQYF
NA | TRBJ2-1 | 15 | TRBD2 | TRBV7-8 | TGTGCCAGCAGCTTAGACGTAGCGGGGGGCCATGAGCAGTTCTTC | CASSLDVAGGHEQFF
once | TRBJ1-2 | 11 | NA | TRBV11-3 | TGTGCCAGCAATTTAAGAGTCGGCTACACCTTC | CASNLRVGYTF
once | TRBJ1-1 | 12 | NA | TRBV27 | TGTGCCAGCAGTTTCTCAGGCACTGAAGCTTTCTTT | CASSFSGTEAFF
NA | TRBJ1-1 | 14 | NA | TRBV4-1 | TGCGCCAGCAGCCAAAACCGTCAGGGCACTGAAGCTTTCTTT | CASSQNRQGTEAFF
once | TRBJ1-3 | 15 | TRBD1 | TRBV6-1 | TGTGCCAGATGGGGACAGCTGAGCTCTGGAAACACCATATATTTT | CARWGQLSSGNTIYF
NA | TRBJ1-1 | 19 | NA | TRBV18 | TGTGCCAGCTCACCAATCGTCGACATTAGACAGGTCATGAACACTGAAGCTTTCTTT | CASSPIVDIRQVMNTEAFF
NA | TRBJ2-1 | 17 | TRBD2 | TRBV27 | TGTGCCAGCAGTTTACAACCCTCGGGGGGGCCCTACAATGAGCAGTTCTTC | CASSLQPSGGPYNEQFF
NA | TRBJ2-7 | 10 | NA | TRBV2 | TGTGCCAGCCACGGGGGCGAGCAGTACTTC | CASHGGEQYF
few | TRBJ1-1 | 12 | NA | TRBV18 | TGTGCCAGCTCACCGGGCTGCGCTGAAGCTTTCTTT | CASSPGCAEAFF
NA | TRBJ1-5 | 14 | NA | TRBV19 | TGTGCCAGTAGTATGATCCAGGGTACTCAGCCCCAGCATTTT | CASSMIQGTQPQHF
NA | TRBJ1-1 | 10 | NA | TRBV19 | TGTGCCAGTTGGGGGGGTGAAGCTTTCTTT | CASWGGEAFF
NA | TRBJ2-7 | 15 | NA | TRBV21-1 | TGTGCCAGCAGCATAAGCTGGACAGTCGACTACGAGCAGTACTTC | CASSISWTVDYEQYF
NA | TRBJ2-7 | 14 | TRBD1 | TRBV2 | TGTGCCAGCAGGGGACAGGACATCTCCTACGAGCAGTACTTC | CASRGQDISYEQYF
NA | TRBJ2-1 | 16 | NA | TRBV30 | TGTGCCTGGAGTACCAGGCAGCTCGGAGGGCGCGGTGAGCAGTTCTTC | CAWSTRQLGGRGEQFF
NA | TRBJ1-6 | 15 | NA | TRBV11-2 | TGTGCCAGCAGCTTCCTTTACAGGTTTGATTCACCCCTCCACTTT | CASSFLYRFDSPLHF
NA | TRBJ1-1 | 15 | NA | TRBV28 | TGTGCCAGCAGTTTATTTGGGGGGAGAAACACTGAAGCTTTCTTT | CASSLFGGRNTEAFF
NA | TRBJ2-7 | 16 | NA | TRBV5-1 | TGCGCCAGCAGCTTGGGGGCAAGGGGCATCGGAAACGAGCAGTACTTC | CASSLGARGIGNEQYF
NA | TRBJ2-7 | 15 | NA | TRBV6-6 | TGTGCCAGCAGTTACCACTTCCTACCCTCCTACGAGCAGTACTTC | CASSYHFLPSYEQYF
NA | TRBJ2-5 | 14 | NA | TRBV19 | TGTGCCAGTAGTACCGAGGGACAACAAGAGACCCAGTACTTC | CASSTEGQQETQYF
NA | TRBJ1-5 | 15 | NA | TRBV7-2 | TGTGCCAGCAGCCGAACGAGGGAATTCGGTCAGCCCCAGCATTTT | CASSRTREFGQPQHF
NA | TRBJ1-2 | 16 | NA | TRBV18 | TGTGCCAGCTCGCGCCACCCGCGACATAAGTTCTATGGCTACACCTTC | CASSRHPRHKFYGYTF
NA | TRBJ1-1 | 14 | TRBD1 | TRBV2 | TGTGCCAGCAGTATTACAGGGGCGGACACTGAAGCTTTCTTT | CASSITGADTEAFF
NA | TRBJ1-4 | 14 | NA | TRBV27 | TGTGCCAGCAGTCCCAGGGGAAATAATGAAAAACTGTTTTTT | CASSPRGNNEKLFF
NA | TRBJ1-4 | 19 | NA | TRBV13 | TGTGCCAGCAGCGTCCGGAGGGGGGGCAGACTTGCAACTAATGAAAAACTGTTTTTT | CASSVRRGGRLATNEKLFF
once | TRBJ1-2 | 15 | NA | TRBV7-8 | TGTGCCAGCAGCTTATCCGAAACCGGGAGCTATGGCTACACCTTC | CASSLSETGSYGYTF
NA | TRBJ1-6 | 17 | TRBD1 | TRBV5-1 | TGCGCCAGCAGCCCCAGACAGGGGGACTCCTATAATTCACCCCTCCACTTT | CASSPRQGDSYNSPLHF
NA | TRBJ1-1 | 17 | NA | TRBV4-3 | TGCGCCAGCAGCCAAGGGGTGACAGGTATCATGAACACTGAAGCTTTCTTT | CASSQGVTGIMNTEAFF
NA | TRBJ1-2 | 13 | NA | TRBV28 | TGTGCCAGCAGTCCGACAGACTACTATGGCTACACCTTC | CASSPTDYYGYTF
NA | TRBJ2-5 | 14 | NA | TRBV18 | TGTGCCAGCTCACCAGAAAACTACCAAGAGACCCAGTACTTC | CASSPENYQETQYF
NA | TRBJ2-1 | 17 | NA | TRBV12-5 | TGTGCTAGTGGTTCCCTAGTAAGGGGGGGCAGTTACAATGAGCAGTTCTTC | CASGSLVRGGSYNEQFF
NA | TRBJ1-2 | 13 | NA | TRBV19 | TGTGCCAGTACGATCCCCGGGGTCCATGGCTACACCTTC | CASTIPGVHGYTF
NA | TRBJ1-2 | 17 | TRBD1 | TRBV5-1 | TGCGCCAGCAGCTCCAGGGGGGACCGCGAGAAGTTAGATGGCTACACCTTC | CASSSRGDREKLDGYTF
NA | TRBJ2-5 | 18 | TRBD1 | TRBV7-7 | TGTGCCAGCAGCTCAGCACCGGGACAGGTGCCGTTTCAGGAGACCCAGTACTTC | CASSSAPGQVPFQETQYF
NA | TRBJ2-1 | 16 | TRBD1 | TRBV14 | TGTGCCAGCAGCGCCCCCGGGACAGGGGGCAAGAGTGAGCAGTTCTTC | CASSAPGTGGKSEQFF
NA | TRBJ2-3 | 15 | NA | TRBV28 | TGTGCCAGCAGTTTAACTGGCCTAGCCACAGATACGCAGTATTTT | CASSLTGLATDTQYF
NA | TRBJ1-2 | 15 | NA | TRBV28 | TGTGCCAGCAGTCCCGGACAGTCACCTTACTATGGCTACACCTTC | CASSPGQSPYYGYTF
NA | TRBJ1-2 | 18 | TRBD1 | TRBV5-4 | TGTGCCAGCAGCTTGTTGGTAGGACAGGGAAAGTGGGGAGATGGCTACACCTTC | CASSLLVGQGKWGDGYTF
NA | TRBJ2-5 | 15 | TRBD2 | TRBV5-5 | TGTGCCAGCAGCAAAAGCCTAGCGGGGGAAGAGACCCAGTACTTC | CASSKSLAGEETQYF
NA | TRBJ2-5 | 15 | NA | TRBV5-6 | TGTGCCAGCAGCTCCACTATGACAGGACAGGAGACCCAGTACTTC | CASSSTMTGQETQYF
NA | TRBJ2-7 | 15 | TRBD1 | TRBV6-1 | TGTGCCAGCAGGGCCGGCTCTGGGACAGTCTACGAGCAGTACTTC | CASRAGSGTVYEQYF